Each of the 11 T cell receptor beta chains below was sequenced from the same sample in a study of shared clonotypes between healthy human individuals. TCRdb keeps only in-frame clones here, not all; method: immunoSEQ multiplex PCR. The sample records a few hundred thousand clones, 65% being singletons. Sample: memory CD4+ T cells sorted from blood. Subset in this sample: CD45RA-negative fraction. These receptors all come from a man aged 25 to 40 in good health.

The J gene is TRBJ1-1, the V gene TRBV7-6, with TRBD1 matching over 11 bases. Germline values: CDR1 SGHVS, CDR2 FNYEAQ. The CDR3 spans 15 residues. V lost 4 bases, J lost 3 bases, and 4 bases stayed unmatched. The CDR3 here is CASSWGTGGDTEAFF. The CDR3 nucleotides are TGTGCCAGCAGCTGGGGGACAGGGGGGGACACTGAAGCTTTCTTT.

A few counts support this clone. The chain combines TRBV9 with TRBJ2-5, with 8 bases fitting TRBD2. The CDR3 length is 15 residues. The V segment lost 0 bases and the J segment 5 bases; nucleotides outside the gene matches: 6. CDR1 is SGDLS, CDR2 YYNGEE, per germline. CDR3 in DNA: TGTGCCAGCAGCGTAGAGGGGACTAGTGAGGAGACCCAGTACTTC. The encoded protein is CASSVEGTSEETQYF.

V gene TRBV19 combines with J gene TRBJ1-2, with TRBD1 as a possible D gene (6 bases). This CDR3 contains 13 residues. V was clipped by 9 bases and J by 8 bases, with 19 bases between them. Germline V gene sequence: CDR1 LNHDA, CDR2 SQIVND (reference sequence). In DNA, the CDR3 is TGTGCCAGCCACCCCAGGGGATTTAGGGGCTACACCTTC. This encodes CASHPRGFRGYTF.

The gene calls are TRBV14 and TRBJ2-1, with D possibly being TRBD2 (6 bases). V dropped 5 bases and J dropped 0 bases, with 14 bases sitting between them. Germline V gene sequence: CDR1 SGHDN, CDR2 FVKESK. This CDR3 comprises 16 residues. CDR3 protein: CASSYSSVSSYNEQFF. DNA for the CDR3: TGTGCCAGCAGCTATTCTAGCGTAAGCTCCTACAATGAGCAGTTCTTC.

The chain carries TRBV2 and TRBJ2-7, with 7 bases that match TRBD2. This CDR3 region has 13 residues. Per germline, CDR1 SNHLY and CDR2 FYNNEI. V trimming: 5 bases; J trimming: 1 base; junction bases outside the gene matches: 2. The CDR3 is CASSKGGSYEQYF. The CDR3, as DNA: TGTGCCAGCAGTAAGGGAGGGTCCTACGAGCAGTACTTC.

This clone was detected a few times. The V and J genes are TRBV28 and TRBJ2-5; D tentatively reads TRBD1 or TRBD2 (5 bases each). Germline-derived CDR1 and CDR2 are MDHEN and SYDVKM. V lost 6 bases to trimming and J lost 5 bases, with 13 bases between them. This CDR3 is built from 13 residues. In nucleotides, the CDR3 is TGTGCCAGCAGCATTGGGGGTGGGGAGACCCAGTACTTC. Its protein is CASSIGGGETQYF.

The CDR3 DNA sequence: TGTGCCAGCAGTGGCGCGGGGACAGGGTACCACGAGCAGTACTTC. Translated: CASSGAGTGYHEQYF. The J gene is TRBJ2-7, the V gene TRBV25-1; 9 bases line up with TRBD1. The CDR3 is 15 residues long. Germline values: CDR1 MGHDK, CDR2 SYGVNS. With 4 bases clipped from V and 5 bases from J, the junction kept 9 bases outside the gene matches.

The V call is TRBV19, the J call TRBJ2-7; 12 positions match TRBD1. Germline CDR1 LNHDA, CDR2 SQIVND (reference sequence). Trimming removed 5 bases from V and 6 bases from J; junction bases left unmatched: 8. The CDR3 contains 15 residues. The CDR3 here is CASSHMGQGAREQYF. Written as DNA, the CDR3 is TGTGCCAGTAGTCACATGGGACAGGGGGCCCGCGAGCAGTACTTC.

This clone was detected many times. V usage is TRBV7-8 and J usage is TRBJ2-2; D possibly matches TRBD1 or TRBD2 (7 bases each). The V and J ends lost 5 bases and 0 bases respectively, with 13 bases between them. The CDR3 sequence is 16 residues long. Germline CDR1 SGHVS, CDR2 FQNEAQ. The DNA of the CDR3 is TGTGCCAGCAGCCCCAGGGGGGGAGCGAACACCGGGGAGCTGTTTTTT. Translated, it gives CASSPRGGANTGELFF.

CDR3 amino acids: CASSLAGQARSADTQYF. The CDR3 DNA is TGCGCCAGCAGCTTGGCCGGACAGGCCCGGTCGGCAGATACGCAGTATTTT. The rearrangement joins TRBV5-1 to TRBJ2-3, with 7 bases that match TRBD1. CDR1 is SGHRS and CDR2 is YFSETQ in the germline V gene. V gave up 0 bases and J gave up 4 bases; unmatched junction bases: 11. There are 17 residues in the CDR3.

The gene calls are TRBV19 and TRBJ2-3; TRBD2 aligns across 7 bases. CDR3 size: 11 residues. Germline-derived CDR1 and CDR2 are LNHDA and SQIVND (reference sequence). Trimming at V came to 4 bases and at J to 9 bases, leaving 1 base not matched to a gene. For the CDR3, the DNA is TGTGCCAGTAGTACGGGAGGCACGCAGTATTTT. Translation: CASSTGGTQYF.